The 23 T cell receptor beta chains below all came from one sample that was sequenced in a study of identical twins. TCRdb re-derived calls from the 5' RACE reads in MiXCR, one entry per CDR3 protein. The table records 510,000 or so distinct CDR3 sequences, 12% to 15% of them present only once. The sample also formed part of further work on yellow fever vaccine responses in identical twins.

The sequenced sample was CD4+ T cells sorted from blood. Receptor source: a woman under 30 in good health.

This clonotype was observed a handful of times. The chain has TRBV29-1 and TRBJ2-7; tentatively, D is TRBD1 (5 bases). Trimming removed 4 bases at V and 0 bases at J, with 7 bases between. Germline V CDR1 and CDR2: SQVTM, ANQGSEA. The CDR3 is 12 amino acids. The CDR3 region is CSVADNSYEQYF. The DNA for the CDR3 is TGCAGCGTTGCGGACAACTCCTACGAGCAGTACTTC.

The V gene is TRBV19, the J gene TRBJ2-1, with no clear D. The CDR3 extends over 13 amino acids. V lost 3 bases and J lost 5, with 8 bases in between. Germline assignment: CDR1 LNHDA and CDR2 SQIVND (reference sequence). The CDR3 reads CASSILADNEQFF. CDR3 coding DNA: TGTGCCAGTAGTATTCTGGCAGACAATGAGCAGTTCTTC.

J is TRBJ2-5 and V is TRBV20-1; D uncertain. Germline V gene lookup returns CDR1 DFQATT and CDR2 SNEGSKA (reference sequence). V lost 6 bases and J lost 2, with 13 bases in between. The CDR3 spans 13 residues. DNA for the CDR3: TGCAGTGCCCCTAGGCAGATACAAGAGACCCAGTACTTC. Translating gives CSAPRQIQETQYF.

CDR3 amino acids: CASSIGTGWANEQFF. CDR3 sequence (DNA): TGCGCCAGCAGCATTGGGACAGGGTGGGCCAATGAGCAGTTCTTC. This sequence joins TRBV5-1 and TRBJ2-1, with 9 bases matching TRBD1. Losses at the gene ends were 4 bases for V and 6 bases for J; bases not matched to a gene: 8. CDR1 and CDR2 from the germline V gene are SGHRS and YFSETQ. This CDR3 spans 15 amino acids. The variable domain in full, with the rest retrieved from reference TRBV5-1 and TRBJ2-1, is KAGVTQTPRYLIKTRGQQVTLSCSPISGHRSVSWYQQTPGQGLQFLFEYFSETQRNKGNFPGRFSGRQFSNSRSEMNVSTLELGDSALYLCASSIGTGWANEQFFGPGTRLTVL.

This clonotype was counted at least ten times. The chain couples TRBV12-3 or TRBV12-4 to TRBJ2-2, with TRBD2 matching 7 bases. V lost 5 bases to trimming and J lost 5 bases; unmatched junction nucleotides: 8. The length of the CDR3 is 15 residues. In DNA, the CDR3 is TGTGCCAGCAGTCAAAGGACTAGTGGAACCGGGGAGCTGTTTTTT. It is translated as CASSQRTSGTGELFF.

The rearrangement links TRBV20-1 to TRBJ2-7; 9 positions agree with TRBD1. This CDR3 spans 15 amino acids. Germline V gives CDR1 DFQATT, CDR2 SNEGSKA (reference sequence). With 6 bases clipped from V and 2 bases from J, the junction kept 11 bases outside the gene matches. The CDR3 DNA follows: TGCAGTGCCCTTAATCGACAGGGGGGAACCTACGAGCAGTACTTC. It specifies CSALNRQGGTYEQYF.

The V call is TRBV12-3 or TRBV12-4, the J call TRBJ2-5; no clear D. The CDR3 has 15 amino acids. V lost 5 bases, J lost 9 bases, and 22 bases lay in between. CDR3 DNA sequence: TGTGCCAGCAGTGGCTCGGACCTTGGGTGGTATGCCCAGTACTTC. Its translation is CASSGSDLGWYAQYF.

CDR3 DNA sequence: TGTGCCAGCAGTGAGGCGGGAGCTTGGCACGAGCAGTACTTC. Protein product: CASSEAGAWHEQYF. V gene TRBV25-1 combines with J gene TRBJ2-7; 7 bases fit TRBD2. This CDR3 spans 14 amino acids. V lost 3 bases and J lost 5; bases outside the gene matches: 7. Germline V gene sequence: CDR1 MGHDK, CDR2 SYGVNS.

This chain joins TRBV4-1 and TRBJ2-1, with D unclear. Germline-derived CDR1 and CDR2 are MGHRA and YSYEKL. The CDR3 is 13 amino acids. The V end lost 0 bases, the J end lost 6 bases, and 6 bases lay between the germline ends. The CDR3 region is CASSQETTNEQFF. As DNA, the CDR3 is TGCGCCAGCAGCCAAGAAACAACCAATGAGCAGTTCTTC.

This clonotype was seen only a few times. Written as DNA, the CDR3 is TGCAGTGCTAGTCAGCCCCCGGGACTAGTGGTAGATACGCAGTATTTT. Amino acid sequence: CSASQPPGLVVDTQYF. V usage is TRBV20-1 and J usage is TRBJ2-3, with 8 bases aligning to TRBD2. J gave up 5 bases and V 3 bases, and 13 bases lay outside the gene matches. The CDR3 runs 16 residues. Germline V lookup: CDR1 DFQATT, CDR2 SNEGSKA (reference sequence).

The V gene is TRBV4-1, the J gene TRBJ1-1; D perhaps matches TRBD1 (5 bases). CDR3 length: 14 residues. Trimming pared 0 bases from V and 6 bases from J, leaving 11 bases between. From germline, CDR1 is MGHRA and CDR2 YSYEKL. CDR3 residues: CASSQDLGVSEAFF. The DNA for the CDR3 is TGCGCCAGCAGCCAAGATTTGGGGGTTTCTGAAGCTTTCTTT.

This rearrangement joins TRBV12-3 or TRBV12-4 to TRBJ2-3, with TRBD2 matching 7 bases. The CDR3 loop spans 13 amino acids. Trimming cost V 5 bases and J 2 bases; bases outside gene matches: 1. CDR3 nucleotide sequence: TGTGCCAGCAGTAGCGGGATCACAGATACGCAGTATTTT. Translation gives CASSSGITDTQYF.

This clonotype has only a few counts. This rearrangement joins TRBV6-5 to TRBJ2-1; 10 nucleotides line up with TRBD2. Germline CDR1 reads MNHEY; CDR2 reads SVGAGI. The CDR3 is 16 residues long. V lost 0 bases to trimming and J lost 10 bases; unmatched junction nucleotides: 9. Here the CDR3 reads CASSYSGLAVISEQFF. The CDR3, as DNA: TGTGCCAGCAGTTACTCCGGACTAGCGGTAATTTCCGAGCAGTTCTTC.

This clonotype was seen a handful of times. The chain employs TRBV20-1 and TRBJ1-1; 7 nucleotides match TRBD1. This CDR3 is built from 12 residues. With V trimmed by 6 bases and J by 10 bases, 11 bases remained unmatched. Per germline, CDR1 DFQATT and CDR2 SNEGSKA (reference sequence). CDR3 residues: CSAAGGSQVAFF. The CDR3 DNA sequence: TGCAGTGCCGCAGGGGGGAGTCAGGTAGCTTTCTTT.

This clonotype was found many times. The V and J genes are TRBV12-3 or TRBV12-4 and TRBJ2-3, with a possible D match to TRBD2 (5 bases). The CDR3 is made up of 12 amino acids. Trimming pared 6 bases from V and 6 bases from J, leaving 10 bases between. DNA of the CDR3: TGTGCCAGCAGCCTGACGGGGGATACGCAGTATTTT. Amino acid sequence: CASSLTGDTQYF.

The chain employs TRBV11-2 and TRBJ2-2; 7 nucleotides agree with TRBD2. Germline CDR1 is SGHAT and CDR2 is FQNNGV. Losses at the gene ends were 8 bases for V and 3 bases for J; bases not matched to a gene: 6. This CDR3 contains 14 residues. CDR3 nucleotide sequence: TGTGCCAGCCAGACTAGCTTCGACACCGGGGAGCTGTTTTTT. Protein: CASQTSFDTGELFF.

The sample holds a few counts of this clonotype. CDR3 protein: CATSGGYEQYF. For the CDR3, the DNA is TGTGCCACCAGCGGCGGTTACGAGCAGTACTTC. This sequence joins TRBV10-3 and TRBJ2-7, with a possible D match to TRBD2 (5 bases). Germline CDR1 is ENHRY and CDR2 is SYGVKD. V lost 10 bases, J lost 4 bases, and 11 bases lay in between. The CDR3 extends over 11 amino acids.

This clonotype turned up a few times. V and J are TRBV20-1 and TRBJ1-5; a possible D gene is TRBD1 (5 bases). Trimming cost V 5 bases and J 3 bases, with 11 bases left between them. The germline gives CDR1 DFQATT, CDR2 SNEGSKA (reference sequence). CDR3 length: 13 amino acids. The CDR3 region has the DNA TGCAGTGCTCTCCGGGACGCCAATCAGCCCCAGCATTTT. Translating it yields CSALRDANQPQHF.

The genes are TRBV27 and TRBJ2-3; perhaps TRBD1 as D (6 bases). The CDR3 is made up of 15 amino acids. The germline V and J ends were trimmed by 3 bases and 1 base, with 11 bases remaining between them. The germline CDR1 and CDR2 sequences are MNHEY and SMNVEV (reference sequence). DNA of the CDR3: TGTGCCAGCAGTTTCCTAAACAGGGGCACAGATACGCAGTATTTT. Translating it yields CASSFLNRGTDTQYF.

The chain employs TRBV2 and TRBJ2-1; D unresolved. V dropped 8 bases and J dropped 1 base, with 12 bases sitting between them. This CDR3 spans 14 amino acids. The germline V gene encodes CDR1 SNHLY and CDR2 FYNNEI. Written as DNA, the CDR3 is TGTGCCAGCGGAAGAGGTCAGTCCTACAATGAGCAGTTCTTC. This translates into CASGRGQSYNEQFF.

The V gene is TRBV20-1, the J gene TRBJ1-3, with D possibly TRBD1 on 5 matching bases. V was shortened by 6 bases and J by 7 bases, with 22 bases between the two germline ends. The germline CDR1 and CDR2 sequences are DFQATT and SNEGSKA (reference sequence). CDR3 length equals 15 residues. CDR3 nucleotides: TGCAGTGCCCCGACTCGGGTCCAGGGTAGGAACACCATATATTTT. This gives the protein CSAPTRVQGRNTIYF.

This clonotype was seen more than once but under ten times. This sequence joins TRBV5-1 and TRBJ2-2, with D possibly TRBD1 on 6 matching bases. This CDR3 region has 15 residues. V was cut by 4 bases and J by 5 bases, with 15 bases left in between. Germline values: CDR1 SGHRS, CDR2 YFSETQ. The CDR3 protein is CASSDLGGFTGELFF. In nucleotides, the CDR3 is TGCGCCAGCAGCGATCTTGGGGGCTTTACCGGGGAGCTGTTTTTT. Filled out from reference TRBV5-1 and TRBJ2-2, the complete variable domain reads KAGVTQTPRYLIKTRGQQVTLSCSPISGHRSVSWYQQTPGQGLQFLFEYFSETQRNKGNFPGRFSGRQFSNSRSEMNVSTLELGDSALYLCASSDLGGFTGELFFGEGSRLTVL.

This clonotype was counted many times. The chain is built from TRBV20-1 and TRBJ2-5, with 11 bases lining up with TRBD2. Per germline, CDR1 DFQATT and CDR2 SNEGSKA (reference sequence). This CDR3 spans 15 amino acids. V dropped 2 bases and J dropped 7; count of bases not matched to a gene: 9. The CDR3 loop is CSARSDTSGGRTQYF. The CDR3 coding sequence is TGCAGTGCTAGATCCGATACTAGCGGGGGCCGGACCCAGTACTTC.